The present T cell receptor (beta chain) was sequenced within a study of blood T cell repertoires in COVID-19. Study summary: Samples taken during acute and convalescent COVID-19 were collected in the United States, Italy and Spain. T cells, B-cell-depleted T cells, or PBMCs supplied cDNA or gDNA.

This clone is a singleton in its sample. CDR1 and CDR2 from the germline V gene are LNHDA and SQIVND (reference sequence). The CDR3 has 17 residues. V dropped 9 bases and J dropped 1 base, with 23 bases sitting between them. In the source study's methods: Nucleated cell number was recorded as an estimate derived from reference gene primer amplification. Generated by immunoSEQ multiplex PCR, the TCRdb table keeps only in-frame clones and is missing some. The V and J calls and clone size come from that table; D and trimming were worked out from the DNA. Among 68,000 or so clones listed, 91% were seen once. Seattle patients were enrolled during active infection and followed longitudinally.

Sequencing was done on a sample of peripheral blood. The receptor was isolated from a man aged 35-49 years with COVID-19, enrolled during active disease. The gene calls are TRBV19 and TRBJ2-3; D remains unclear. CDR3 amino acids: CASPSPVTPTGTDTQYF. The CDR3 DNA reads TGTGCCAGCCCCTCCCCCGTCACCCCGACTGGCACAGATACGCAGTATTTT. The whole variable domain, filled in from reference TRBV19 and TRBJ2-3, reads DGGITQSPKYLFRKEGQNVTLSCEQNLNHDAMYWYRQDPGQGLRLIYYSQIVNDFQKGDIAEGYSVSREKKESFPLTVTSAQKNPTAFYLCASPSPVTPTGTDTQYFGPGTRLTVL.